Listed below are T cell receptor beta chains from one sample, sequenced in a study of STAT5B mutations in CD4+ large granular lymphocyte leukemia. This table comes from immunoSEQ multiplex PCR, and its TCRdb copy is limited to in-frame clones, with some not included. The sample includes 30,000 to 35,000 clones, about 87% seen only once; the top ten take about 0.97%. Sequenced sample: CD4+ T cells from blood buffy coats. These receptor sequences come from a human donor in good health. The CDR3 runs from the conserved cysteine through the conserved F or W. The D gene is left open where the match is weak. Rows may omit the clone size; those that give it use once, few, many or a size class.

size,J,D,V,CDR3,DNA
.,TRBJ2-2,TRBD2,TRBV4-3,CASSRHAGTSGNGNTGELFF,TGCGCCAGCAGCCGACATGCGGGGACTAGCGGGAACGGGAACACCGGGGAGCTGTTTTTT
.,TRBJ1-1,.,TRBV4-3,CASSQELARGTEAFF,TGCGCCAGCAGCCAAGAGCTGGCGAGGGGCACTGAAGCTTTCTTT
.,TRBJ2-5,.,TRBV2,CASSEQGLETQYF,TGTGCCAGCAGTGAACAGGGGCTAGAGACCCAGTACTTC
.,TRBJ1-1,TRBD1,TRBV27,CASSPDRGYVTEAFF,TGTGCCAGCAGTCCGGACAGGGGGTATGTCACTGAAGCTTTCTTT
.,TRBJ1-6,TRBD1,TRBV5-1,CASSLGEQGLGTLHF,TGCGCCAGCAGCTTGGGGGAACAGGGGCTGGGTACCCTCCACTTT
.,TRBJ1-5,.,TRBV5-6,CASSLIGSDQPQHF,TGTGCCAGCAGCTTGATAGGGTCGGACCAGCCCCAGCATTTT
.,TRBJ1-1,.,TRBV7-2,CASSLLSGFGTEAFF,TGTGCCAGCAGCTTATTATCAGGGTTTGGGACTGAAGCTTTCTTT
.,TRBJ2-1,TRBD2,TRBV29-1,CSVAKGGPNEQFF,TGCAGCGTTGCTAAGGGAGGGCCCAATGAGCAGTTCTTC
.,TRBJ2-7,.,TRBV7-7,CASSPLPRLVGSEQYF,TGTGCCAGCAGCCCACTGCCCCGACTAGTAGGCTCCGAGCAGTACTTC
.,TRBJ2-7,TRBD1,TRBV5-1,CASSLDRGLYEQYF,TGCGCCAGCAGTCTGGACAGGGGGTTATACGAGCAGTACTTC
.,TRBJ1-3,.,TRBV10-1,CASSAAQGENTIYF,TGCGCCAGCAGTGCGGCTCAGGGTGAAAACACCATATATTTT
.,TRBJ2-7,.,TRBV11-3,CASTDGKGIPYEQYF,TGTGCCAGCACCGATGGGAAGGGAATTCCCTACGAGCAGTACTTC
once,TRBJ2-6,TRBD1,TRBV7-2,CASRYDRAGANVLTF,TGTGCCAGCAGATATGACAGGGCTGGGGCCAACGTCCTGACTTTC